The T cell receptor (beta chain) described here comes from a study of cytomegalovirus exposure and HLA in healthy donors. The PCR used 60 Vbeta and 13 Jbeta primers. This table comes from immunoSEQ multiplex PCR, and its TCRdb copy is limited to in-frame clones, with some not included. The sample carries a few hundred thousand clones, under 80% recorded once. The V gene end was trimmed by 2 bases and the J gene end by 0 bases; junction bases not matched to a gene: 11. Per germline, CDR1 KGHSH and CDR2 LQKENI. The CDR3 runs 19 residues. Sequenced input: PBMCs. V and J are TRBV18 and TRBJ1-3; TRBD1 agrees at 9 bases. This clonotype originated in a female donor in good health and CMV-seronegative. This CDR3 is CASSPGGQGPSSSGNTIYF. DNA of the CDR3: TGTGCCAGCTCACCAGGGGGACAGGGCCCTTCAAGCTCTGGAAACACCATATATTTT.